The clone carrying this T cell receptor beta chain occurred a few times. As yet, its antigen is unknown. TCRdb analysed the 5' RACE reads with MiXCR anew, one entry per CDR3 protein. The top ten clones hold nearly 7.5% of a sample with approximately 20,000 distinct CDR3 sequences, around 4.3% of them seen once. Germline lookup yields CDR1 SGHDN and CDR2 FVKESK. Trimming took off 1 base at V and 8 bases at J, with 8 bases between the two ends. CDR3 length: 13 residues. This sample is part of a study of spatial heterogeneity in lung cancer. Whole-study findings and limits: Expanded tumor TCRs that were ubiquitous appeared in blood more at resection than follow-up.

Regarding time point: sample taken at primary tumor resection. Researchers sequenced whole RNA taken from tumor, nontumor lung or frozen PBMC without sorting. The sequencing here drew on PBMCs, taken at surgery. This sequence joins TRBV14 and TRBJ1-4; D gene uncertain. The sequence derives from a male donor with early-stage non-small cell lung cancer. Here the CDR3 reads CASSQGGREKLFF. The CDR3 DNA reads TGTGCCAGCAGCCAAGGGGGTCGAGAAAAACTGTTTTTT.